This TCR beta chain was found in a study of regulatory T cells in long-lasting Graves disease. Study summary: Treatment with antithyroid drugs for over 5 years, together with positive TSH receptor antibodies, meant persistent Graves' disease.

Concerning this clonotype itself: What it binds is not known.

Researchers made TCR beta libraries by using iRepertoire HTBI primers and running Arm-PCR on CDR3 regions. TCRdb redid the calling of the multiplex PCR reads with MiXCR, one entry per CDR3 protein. The table has some 440,000 distinct CDR3 sequences, less than 25% seen once. Study-level points and caveats: Among samples with persistent disease, TRBV28, TRBJ1-2 and TRBJ2-5 were favored.

Trimming cost V 7 bases and J 0 bases, with 7 bases left between them. The CDR3 spans 12 residues. The germline CDR1 and CDR2 sequences are MNHNS and SASEGT. Stated time point: persistent/refractory GD, antithyroid drugs over 5 years with positive TRAb. TCR sequences were obtained from RNA taken from PBMCs. The origin of this receptor is a female donor with Graves disease. The source material was peripheral blood mononuclear cells (PBMCs), sampled when the disease was refractory, from a patient treated with antithyroid drugs. V is TRBV6-1 and J is TRBJ2-7; no firm D call. This CDR3 is CASTGPSYEQYF. In nucleotides, the CDR3 is TGTGCCAGCACCGGTCCCTCCTACGAGCAGTACTTC.